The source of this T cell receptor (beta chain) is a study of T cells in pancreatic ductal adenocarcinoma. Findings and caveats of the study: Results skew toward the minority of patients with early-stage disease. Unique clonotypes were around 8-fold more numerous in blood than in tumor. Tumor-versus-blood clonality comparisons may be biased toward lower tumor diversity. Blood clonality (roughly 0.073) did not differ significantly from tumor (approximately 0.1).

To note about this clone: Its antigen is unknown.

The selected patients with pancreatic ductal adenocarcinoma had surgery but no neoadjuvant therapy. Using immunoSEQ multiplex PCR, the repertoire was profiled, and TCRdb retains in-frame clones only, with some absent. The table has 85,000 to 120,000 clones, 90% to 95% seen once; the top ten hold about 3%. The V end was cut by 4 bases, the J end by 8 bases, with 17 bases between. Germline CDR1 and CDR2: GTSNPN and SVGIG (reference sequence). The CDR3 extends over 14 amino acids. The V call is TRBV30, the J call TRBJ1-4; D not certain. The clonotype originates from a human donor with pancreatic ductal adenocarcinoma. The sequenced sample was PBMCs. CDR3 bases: TGTGCCTGGACTTCGGGAGCTCCGGGGGAAAAACTGTTTTTT. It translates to CAWTSGAPGEKLFF. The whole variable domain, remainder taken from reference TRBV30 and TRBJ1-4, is SQTIHQWPATLVQPVGSPLSLECTVEGTSNPNLYWYRQAAGRGLQLLFYSVGIGQISSEVPQNLSASRPQDRQFILSSKKLLLSDSGFYLCAWTSGAPGEKLFFGSGTQLSVL.